The rows below give T cell receptor beta chains drawn from one sample of a study of radiation and T cells in renal cell carcinoma. Libraries were prepared by immunoSEQ multiplex PCR; TCRdb keeps only in-frame clonotypes and omits some of them. The table records some 150,000 clones, less than 85% of them present only once. The sample was blood, taken from a patient whose treatment included radiotherapy and nephrectomy. These TCRs come from a woman aged 45 to 65 with renal cell carcinoma. Both conserved end residues are part of each CDR3. D genes are given only for firm matches. Clone size is stated in some rows and not others, as once, few, many or a class when expanded.

15,TRBV5-1,TRBJ1-6,.,.,CASSLAGGYGSPLHF,TGCGCCAGCAGCTTGGCCGGAGGTTATGGTTCACCCCTCCACTTT
15,TRBV28,TRBJ1-1,.,.,CASNLPRGRATEAFF,TGTGCCAGCAATCTCCCGAGAGGCAGGGCCACTGAAGCTTTCTTT
13,TRBV7-2,TRBJ2-1,.,.,CASSSLPGDEQFF,TGTGCCAGCAGCTCACTTCCCGGAGATGAGCAGTTCTTC
16,TRBV5-1,TRBJ2-5,TRBD2,.,CASSPGTSGGRGTQYF,TGCGCCAGCAGCCCAGGGACTAGCGGGGGCCGCGGGACCCAGTACTTC
16,TRBV9,TRBJ2-3,.,.,CASSVVVSSSTDTQYF,TGTGCCAGCAGCGTAGTAGTATCCTCTAGCACAGATACGCAGTATTTT
15,TRBV6-5,TRBJ2-7,TRBD2,.,CASGRSTSGAYEQYF,TGTGCCAGCGGCCGATCGACTAGCGGGGCCTACGAGCAGTACTTC
13,TRBV19,TRBJ2-1,TRBD2,.,CASTGTRANEQFF,TGTGCCAGTACCGGGACTAGAGCCAATGAGCAGTTCTTC
13,TRBV5-1,TRBJ2-1,.,few,CASRVPRGSEQFF,TGCGCCAGCAGGGTTCCTAGGGGGAGTGAGCAGTTCTTC
14,TRBV7-9,TRBJ1-6,TRBD1,once,CASSGTGVGSPLHF,TGTGCCAGCAGCGGGACAGGGGTTGGTTCACCCCTCCACTTT
14,TRBV7-2,TRBJ1-1,TRBD1,.,CASTLGQENTEAFF,TGTGCCAGCACTCTGGGACAGGAGAACACTGAAGCTTTCTTT
13,TRBV27,TRBJ2-5,TRBD2,.,CASRGTSQETQYF,TGTGCCAGCCGAGGGACTAGCCAGGAGACCCAGTACTTC
13,TRBV6-5,TRBJ1-2,.,.,CASSYSGEHGYTF,TGTGCCAGCAGTTACTCAGGGGAGCATGGCTACACCTTC
15,TRBV5-1,TRBJ2-1,TRBD1,.,CASSSGQGAGNEQFF,TGCGCCAGCAGCTCGGGACAGGGGGCTGGCAATGAGCAGTTCTTC